This TCR beta chain was recorded in a study of T-cell reconstitution after alpha-beta-depleted transplantation in children. Study observations and caveats: T cells produced anew were the main source of T-cell counts and diversity one year after transplant. Surviving recipient T cells and thymic progenitors underlay high day-60 TCRbeta diversity in some patients. In patients about two months after transplant, alpha-beta T cells reportedly arose from several hundred expanded graft clones.

V was clipped by 1 base and J by 1 base, with 14 bases between them. Germline V gene sequence: CDR1 SGHAT, CDR2 FQNNGV. The CDR3 is 16 residues long. During its preparation, the TCRbeta library received unique molecular identifiers. Each CDR3 protein is one row after TCRdb ran MiXCR on the PCR reads. The sample lists 300,000 to 400,000 distinct CDR3 sequences; 15% to 20% were seen once. Comments on this clonotype: Its antigen is still unknown.

The origin of this receptor is a male patient between 2 and 10 years old who had a stem cell transplant for acute lymphoblastic leukemia, so the T cells may come from the graft donor. The sequencing here drew on PBMCs, mostly from graft donor cells, taken 360 days after TCRalphabeta/CD19-depleted stem cell transplant. The chain is built from TRBV11-2 and TRBJ2-7; D might be TRBD1 (6 bases). The CDR3 reads CASSLGTVTSSYEQYF. DNA for the CDR3: TGTGCCAGCAGCTTAGGGACAGTAACCTCTTCCTACGAGCAGTACTTC.